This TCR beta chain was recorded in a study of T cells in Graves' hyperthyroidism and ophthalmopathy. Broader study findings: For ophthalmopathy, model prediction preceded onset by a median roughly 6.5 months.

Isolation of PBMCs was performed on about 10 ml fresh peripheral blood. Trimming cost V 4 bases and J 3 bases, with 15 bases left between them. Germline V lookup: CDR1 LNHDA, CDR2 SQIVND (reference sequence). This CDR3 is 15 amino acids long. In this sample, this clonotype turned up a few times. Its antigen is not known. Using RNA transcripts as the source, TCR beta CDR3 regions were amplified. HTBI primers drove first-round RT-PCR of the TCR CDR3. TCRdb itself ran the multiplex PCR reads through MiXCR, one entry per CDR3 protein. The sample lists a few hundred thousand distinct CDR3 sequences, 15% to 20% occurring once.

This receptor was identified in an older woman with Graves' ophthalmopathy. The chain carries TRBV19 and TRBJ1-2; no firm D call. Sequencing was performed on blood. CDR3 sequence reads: CASSTPRGDYYGYTF. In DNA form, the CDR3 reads TGTGCCAGTAGTACACCCCGCGGCGATTACTATGGCTACACCTTC.